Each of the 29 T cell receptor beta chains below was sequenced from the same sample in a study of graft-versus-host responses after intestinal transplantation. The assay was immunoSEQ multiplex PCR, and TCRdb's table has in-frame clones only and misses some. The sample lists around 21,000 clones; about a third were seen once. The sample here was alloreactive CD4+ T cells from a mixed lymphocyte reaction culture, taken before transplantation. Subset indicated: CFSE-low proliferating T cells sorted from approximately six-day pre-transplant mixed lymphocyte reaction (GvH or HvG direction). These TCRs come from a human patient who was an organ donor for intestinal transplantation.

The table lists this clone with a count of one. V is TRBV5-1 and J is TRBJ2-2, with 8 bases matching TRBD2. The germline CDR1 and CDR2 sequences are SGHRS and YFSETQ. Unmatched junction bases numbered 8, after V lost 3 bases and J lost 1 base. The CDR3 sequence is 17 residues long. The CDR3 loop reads CASSSWVAGLNTGELFF. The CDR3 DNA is TGCGCCAGCAGCTCTTGGGTAGCGGGGCTGAACACCGGGGAGCTGTTTTTT.

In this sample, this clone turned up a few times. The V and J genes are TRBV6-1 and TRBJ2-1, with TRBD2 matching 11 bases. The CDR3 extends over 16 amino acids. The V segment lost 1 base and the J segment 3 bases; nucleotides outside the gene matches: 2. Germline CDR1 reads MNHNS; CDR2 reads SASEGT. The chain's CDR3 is CASSEVLAGGYNEQFF. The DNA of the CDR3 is TGTGCCAGCAGTGAAGTCCTAGCGGGGGGCTACAATGAGCAGTTCTTC.

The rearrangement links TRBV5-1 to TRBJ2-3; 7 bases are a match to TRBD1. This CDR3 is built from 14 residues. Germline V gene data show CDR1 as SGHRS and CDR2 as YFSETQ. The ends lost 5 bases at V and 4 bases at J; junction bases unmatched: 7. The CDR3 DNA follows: TGCGCCAGCAGACTCGAGGGGGCCTCAGATACGCAGTATTTT. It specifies CASRLEGASDTQYF.

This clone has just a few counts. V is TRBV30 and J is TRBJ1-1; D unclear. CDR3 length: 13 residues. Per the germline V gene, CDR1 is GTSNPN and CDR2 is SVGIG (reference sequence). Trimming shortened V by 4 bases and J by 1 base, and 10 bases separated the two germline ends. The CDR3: CAWTRNTNTEAFF. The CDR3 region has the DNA TGTGCCTGGACCAGAAACACGAACACTGAAGCTTTCTTT. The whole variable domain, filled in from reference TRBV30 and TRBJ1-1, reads SQTIHQWPATLVQPVGSPLSLECTVEGTSNPNLYWYRQAAGRGLQLLFYSVGIGQISSEVPQNLSASRPQDRQFILSSKKLLLSDSGFYLCAWTRNTNTEAFFGQGTRLTVV.

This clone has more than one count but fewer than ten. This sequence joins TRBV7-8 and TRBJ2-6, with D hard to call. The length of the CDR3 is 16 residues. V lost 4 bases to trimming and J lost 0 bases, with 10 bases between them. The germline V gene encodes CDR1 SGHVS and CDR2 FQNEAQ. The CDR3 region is CASSSTDYSGANVLTF. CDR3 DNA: TGTGCCAGCAGCTCGACGGATTACTCTGGGGCCAACGTCCTGACTTTC. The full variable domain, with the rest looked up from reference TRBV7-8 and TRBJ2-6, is GAGVSQSPRYKVAKRGQDVALRCDPISGHVSLFWYQQALGQGPEFLTYFQNEAQLDKSGLPSDRFFAERPEGSVSTLKIQRTQQEDSAVYLCASSSTDYSGANVLTFGAGSRLTVL.

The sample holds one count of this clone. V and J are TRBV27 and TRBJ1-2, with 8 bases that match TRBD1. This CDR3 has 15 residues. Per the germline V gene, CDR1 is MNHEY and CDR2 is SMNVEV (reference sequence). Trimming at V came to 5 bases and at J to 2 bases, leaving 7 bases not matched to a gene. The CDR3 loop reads CASSPRTGINYGYTF. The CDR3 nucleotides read TGTGCCAGCAGTCCAAGGACAGGGATCAACTATGGCTACACCTTC.

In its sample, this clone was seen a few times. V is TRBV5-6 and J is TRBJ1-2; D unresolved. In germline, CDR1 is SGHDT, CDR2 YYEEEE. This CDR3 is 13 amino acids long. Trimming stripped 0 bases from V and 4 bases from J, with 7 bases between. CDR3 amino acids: CASSLEGPYGYTF. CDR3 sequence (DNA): TGTGCCAGCAGCTTGGAAGGTCCCTATGGCTACACCTTC.

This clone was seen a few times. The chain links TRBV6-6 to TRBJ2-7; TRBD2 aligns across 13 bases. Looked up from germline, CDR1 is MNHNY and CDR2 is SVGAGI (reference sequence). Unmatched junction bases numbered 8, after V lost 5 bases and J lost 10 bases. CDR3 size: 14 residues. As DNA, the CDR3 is TGTGCCAGCAGTGGACCGGGACTAGCGGGAAGTCAGTACTTC. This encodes CASSGPGLAGSQYF.

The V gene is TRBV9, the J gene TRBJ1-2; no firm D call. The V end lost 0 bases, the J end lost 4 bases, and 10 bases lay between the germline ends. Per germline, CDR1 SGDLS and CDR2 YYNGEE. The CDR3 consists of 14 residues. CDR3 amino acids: CASSVAAGPYGYTF. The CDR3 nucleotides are TGTGCCAGCAGCGTAGCTGCCGGGCCCTATGGCTACACCTTC.

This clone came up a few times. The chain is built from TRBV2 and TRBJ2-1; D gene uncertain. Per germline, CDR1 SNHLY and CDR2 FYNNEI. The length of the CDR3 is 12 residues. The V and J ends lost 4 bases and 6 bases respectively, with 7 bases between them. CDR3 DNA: TGTGCCAGCAGTGTATCGCGCAATGAGCAGTTCTTC. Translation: CASSVSRNEQFF. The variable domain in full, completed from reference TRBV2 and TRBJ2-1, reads EPEVTQTPSHQVTQMGQEVILRCVPISNHLYFYWYRQILGQKVEFLVSFYNNEISEKSEIFDDQFSVERPDGSNFTLKIRSTKLEDSAMYFCASSVSRNEQFFGPGTRLTVL.

Here the CDR3 DNA reads TGTGCCAGCAGTGTGACTTTCTTCGAGCAGTACTTC. This encodes CASSVTFFEQYF. The V gene is TRBV28, the J gene TRBJ2-7, with D hard to call. Trimming took off 5 bases at V and 6 bases at J, with 11 bases between the two ends. Germline loops: CDR1 MDHEN, CDR2 SYDVKM. The CDR3 consists of 12 residues. Drawing the rest from reference TRBV28 and TRBJ2-7, the complete variable domain is DVKVTQSSRYLVKRTGEKVFLECVQDMDHENMFWYRQDPGLGLRLIYFSYDVKMKEKGDIPEGYSVSREKKERFSLILESASTNQTSMYLCASSVTFFEQYFGPGTRLTVT.

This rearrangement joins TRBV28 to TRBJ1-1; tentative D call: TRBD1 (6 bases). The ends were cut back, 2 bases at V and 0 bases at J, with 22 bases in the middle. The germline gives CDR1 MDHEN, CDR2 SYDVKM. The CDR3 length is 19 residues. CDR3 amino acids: CASSLTPIYRQVMNTEAFF. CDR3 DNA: TGTGCCAGCAGTTTAACGCCGATATATCGACAGGTCATGAACACTGAAGCTTTCTTT.

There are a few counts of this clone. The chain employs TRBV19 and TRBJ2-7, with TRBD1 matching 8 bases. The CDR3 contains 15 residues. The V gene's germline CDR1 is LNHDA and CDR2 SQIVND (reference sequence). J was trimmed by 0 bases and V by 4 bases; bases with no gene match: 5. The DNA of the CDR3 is TGTGCCAGTAGTACAACAGGGGGATACTCCTACGAGCAGTACTTC. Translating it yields CASSTTGGYSYEQYF.

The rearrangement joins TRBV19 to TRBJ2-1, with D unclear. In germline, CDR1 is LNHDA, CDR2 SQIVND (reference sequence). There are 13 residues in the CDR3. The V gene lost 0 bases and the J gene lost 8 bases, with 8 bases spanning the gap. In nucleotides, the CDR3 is TGTGCCAGTAGTATAGATTTTGCCTATGAGCAGTTCTTC. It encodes CASSIDFAYEQFF.

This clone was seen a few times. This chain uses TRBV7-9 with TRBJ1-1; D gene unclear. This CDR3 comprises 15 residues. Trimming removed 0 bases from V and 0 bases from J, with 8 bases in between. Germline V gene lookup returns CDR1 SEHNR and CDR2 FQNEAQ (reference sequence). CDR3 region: CASSLAMTLNTEAFF. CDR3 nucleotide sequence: TGTGCCAGCAGCTTAGCAATGACATTGAACACTGAAGCTTTCTTT. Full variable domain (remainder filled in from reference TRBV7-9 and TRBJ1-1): DTGVSQNPRHKITKRGQNVTFRCDPISEHNRLYWYRQTLGQGPEFLTYFQNEAQLEKSRLLSDRFSAERPKGSFSTLEIQRTEQGDSAMYLCASSLAMTLNTEAFFGQGTRLTVV.

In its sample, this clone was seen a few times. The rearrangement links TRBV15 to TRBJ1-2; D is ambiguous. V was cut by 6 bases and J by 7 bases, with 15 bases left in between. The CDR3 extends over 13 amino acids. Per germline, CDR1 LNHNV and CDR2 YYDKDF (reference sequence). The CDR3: CATRRSADFGYTF. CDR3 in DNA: TGTGCCACCAGGAGGTCGGCCGACTTTGGCTACACCTTC.

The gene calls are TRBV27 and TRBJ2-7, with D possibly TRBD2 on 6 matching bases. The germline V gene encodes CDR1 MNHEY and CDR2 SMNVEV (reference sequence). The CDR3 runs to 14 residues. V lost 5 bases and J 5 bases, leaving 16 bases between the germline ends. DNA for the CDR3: TGTGCCAGCAGTCCCCAACGGGCGGGGAACGAGCAGTACTTC. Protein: CASSPQRAGNEQYF.

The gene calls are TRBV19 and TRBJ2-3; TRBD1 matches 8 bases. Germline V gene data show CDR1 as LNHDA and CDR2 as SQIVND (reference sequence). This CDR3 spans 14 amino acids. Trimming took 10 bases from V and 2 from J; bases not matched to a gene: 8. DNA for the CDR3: TGTGCCACCGTCGACAGGGGAGCCACAGATACGCAGTATTTT. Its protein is CATVDRGATDTQYF.

The CDR3 DNA follows: TGCGCCAGCGGTTGGGGACAGAGCACTGAAGCTTTCTTT. It codes for CASGWGQSTEAFF. V and J are TRBV5-1 and TRBJ1-1; 7 bases agree with TRBD1. Looked up from germline, CDR1 is SGHRS and CDR2 is YFSETQ. Trimming at V came to 7 bases and at J to 4 bases, leaving 7 bases not matched to a gene. The CDR3 runs 13 residues. Looking up the rest from reference TRBV5-1 and TRBJ1-1 gives the full variable domain: KAGVTQTPRYLIKTRGQQVTLSCSPISGHRSVSWYQQTPGQGLQFLFEYFSETQRNKGNFPGRFSGRQFSNSRSEMNVSTLELGDSALYLCASGWGQSTEAFFGQGTRLTVV.

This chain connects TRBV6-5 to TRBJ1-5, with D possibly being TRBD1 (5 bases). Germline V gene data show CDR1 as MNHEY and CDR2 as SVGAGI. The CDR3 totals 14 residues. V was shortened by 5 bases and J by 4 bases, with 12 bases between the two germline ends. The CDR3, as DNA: TGTGCCAGCAGTGAACAGGACCAGAATCAGCCCCAGCATTTT. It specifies CASSEQDQNQPQHF.

The CDR3 nucleotides read TGTGCCAGCAGCTTACCTATATTTTCTCTTAAGGGACAGTACAATGAGCAGTTCTTC. Translating gives CASSLPIFSLKGQYNEQFF. This chain links TRBV7-9 with TRBJ2-1, with 7 bases identical to TRBD1. V gave up 2 bases and J gave up 4 bases; unmatched junction bases: 17. CDR1 and CDR2 (germline): SEHNR, FQNEAQ (reference sequence). There are 19 residues in the CDR3.

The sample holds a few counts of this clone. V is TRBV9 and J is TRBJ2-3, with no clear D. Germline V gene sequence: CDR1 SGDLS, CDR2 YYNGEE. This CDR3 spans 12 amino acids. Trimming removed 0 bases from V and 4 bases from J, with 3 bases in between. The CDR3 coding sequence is TGTGCCAGCAGCGTAGCGGCAGATACGCAGTATTTT. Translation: CASSVAADTQYF.

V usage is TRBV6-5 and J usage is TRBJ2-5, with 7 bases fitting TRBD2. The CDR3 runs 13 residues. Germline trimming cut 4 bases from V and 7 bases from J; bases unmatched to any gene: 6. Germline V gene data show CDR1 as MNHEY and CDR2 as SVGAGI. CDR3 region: CASSSGLRWTQYF. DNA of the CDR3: TGTGCCAGCAGTTCGGGACTACGTTGGACCCAGTACTTC.

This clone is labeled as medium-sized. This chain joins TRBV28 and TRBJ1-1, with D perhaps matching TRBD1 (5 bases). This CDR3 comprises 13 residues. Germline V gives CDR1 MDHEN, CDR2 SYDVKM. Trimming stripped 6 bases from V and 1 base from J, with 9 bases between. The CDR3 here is CASRGTANTEAFF. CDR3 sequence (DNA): TGTGCCAGCAGAGGGACGGCGAACACTGAAGCTTTCTTT.

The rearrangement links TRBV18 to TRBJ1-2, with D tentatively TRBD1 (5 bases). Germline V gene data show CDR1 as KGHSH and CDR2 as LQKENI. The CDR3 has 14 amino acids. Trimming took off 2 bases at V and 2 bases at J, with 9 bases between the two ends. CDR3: CASSPYAGNYGYTF. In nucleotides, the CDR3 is TGTGCCAGCTCACCATACGCAGGGAACTATGGCTACACCTTC.

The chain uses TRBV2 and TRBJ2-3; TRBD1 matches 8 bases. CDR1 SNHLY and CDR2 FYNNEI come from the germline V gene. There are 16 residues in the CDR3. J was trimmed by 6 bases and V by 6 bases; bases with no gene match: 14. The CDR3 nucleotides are TGTGCCAGCAGCGGGGAGTCCAGGGGGCCGGCGGATACGCAGTATTTT. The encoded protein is CASSGESRGPADTQYF.

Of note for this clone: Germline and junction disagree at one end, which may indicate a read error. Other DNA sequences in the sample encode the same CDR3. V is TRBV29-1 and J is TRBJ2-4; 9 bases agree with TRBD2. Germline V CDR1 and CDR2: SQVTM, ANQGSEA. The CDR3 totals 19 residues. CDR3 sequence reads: CSVEESRGGGLIAKNIQYF. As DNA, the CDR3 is TGCAGCGTGGAAGAGTCTCGCGGGGGGGGCCTAATAGCCAAAAACATTCAGTACTTC.

The CDR3 loop is CSVALAAYEQYF. In nucleotides, the CDR3 is TGCAGCGTTGCTCTAGCGGCCTACGAGCAGTACTTC. The chain couples TRBV29-1 to TRBJ2-7, with 7 bases identical to TRBD2. The length of the CDR3 is 12 residues. Trimming cost V 4 bases and J 2 bases; bases outside gene matches: 2. Germline V gene lookup returns CDR1 SQVTM and CDR2 ANQGSEA.

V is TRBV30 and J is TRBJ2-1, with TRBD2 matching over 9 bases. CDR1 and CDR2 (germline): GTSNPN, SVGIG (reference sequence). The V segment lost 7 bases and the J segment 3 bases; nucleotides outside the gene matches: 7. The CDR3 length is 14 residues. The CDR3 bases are TGTGCCTCCGATAGAGCGGGGGGCTACAATGAGCAGTTCTTC. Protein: CASDRAGGYNEQFF.